This TCR beta chain was found in a study of Ad26.COV2.S vaccination and SARS-CoV-2 variants. Study details: The COV1001 Ad26.COV2.S trial arm included the donor. Study-level results: Estimates derived from TCR breadth and depth analyses may have underestimated total T cell responses.

CDR3 length equals 15 residues. V lost 1 base and J 4 bases, leaving 10 bases between the germline ends. CDR1 LNHNV and CDR2 YYDKDF come from the germline V gene (reference sequence). As concerns this clone: Its target is not known.

Treatment defined: about 20 received Ad26.COV2.S at low or high dose, single or two shots; about five received placebo; per-sample allocation not given. Sampling was performed 63 days after the first vaccine or placebo injection. Within Boston, the person who donated was an adult of 18-55 years. Libraries were prepared by immunoSEQ multiplex PCR; TCRdb keeps only in-frame clonotypes and omits some of them. The table has 320,000 or so clones, approximately 87% seen once. The chain combines TRBV15 with TRBJ1-4; D uncertain. Sample: peripheral blood, taken in a trial of Ad26.COV2.S vaccine versus placebo. The receptor was isolated from a person between 18 and 65 years old who received the Ad26.COV2.S COVID-19 vaccine or a placebo. In DNA, the CDR3 is TGTGCCACCAGCAGAGTTCAGCGGGGTAATGAAAAACTGTTTTTT. Encoded protein: CATSRVQRGNEKLFF. The whole variable domain, remainder taken from reference TRBV15 and TRBJ1-4, is DAMVIQNPRYQVTQFGKPVTLSCSQTLNHNVMYWYQQKSSQAPKLLFHYYDKDFNNEADTPDNFQSRRPNTSFCFLDIRSPGLGDTAMYLCATSRVQRGNEKLFFGSGTQLSVL.